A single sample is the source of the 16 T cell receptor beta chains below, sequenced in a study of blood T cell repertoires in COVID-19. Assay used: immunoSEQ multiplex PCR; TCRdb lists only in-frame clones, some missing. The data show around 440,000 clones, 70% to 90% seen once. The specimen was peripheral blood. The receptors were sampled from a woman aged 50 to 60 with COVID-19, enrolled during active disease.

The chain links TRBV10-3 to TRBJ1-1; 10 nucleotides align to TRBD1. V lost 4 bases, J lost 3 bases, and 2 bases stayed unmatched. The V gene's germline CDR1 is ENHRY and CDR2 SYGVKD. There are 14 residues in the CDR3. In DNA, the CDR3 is TGTGCCATCAGTGGACAGGGGGCGGACACTGAAGCTTTCTTT. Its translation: CAISGQGADTEAFF.

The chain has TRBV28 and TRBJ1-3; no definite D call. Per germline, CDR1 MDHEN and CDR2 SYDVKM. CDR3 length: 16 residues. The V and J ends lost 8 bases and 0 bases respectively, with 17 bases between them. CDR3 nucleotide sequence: TGTGCCAGCCTCTTCGTCGACTGGCGCTCTGGAAACACCATATATTTT. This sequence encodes CASLFVDWRSGNTIYF.

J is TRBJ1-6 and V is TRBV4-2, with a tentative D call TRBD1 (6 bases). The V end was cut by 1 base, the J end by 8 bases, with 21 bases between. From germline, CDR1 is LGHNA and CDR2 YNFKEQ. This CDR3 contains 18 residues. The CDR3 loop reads CASSQALPGDGKDSPLHF. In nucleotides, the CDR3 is TGTGCCAGCAGCCAAGCCCTACCAGGGGATGGTAAGGATTCACCCCTCCACTTT.

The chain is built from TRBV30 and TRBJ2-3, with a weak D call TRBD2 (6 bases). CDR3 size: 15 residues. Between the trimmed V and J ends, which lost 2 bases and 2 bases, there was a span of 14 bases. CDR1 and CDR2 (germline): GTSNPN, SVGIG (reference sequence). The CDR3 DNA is TGTGCCTGGAGTAAGGTGGGGGGAAACACAGATACGCAGTATTTT. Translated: CAWSKVGGNTDTQYF.

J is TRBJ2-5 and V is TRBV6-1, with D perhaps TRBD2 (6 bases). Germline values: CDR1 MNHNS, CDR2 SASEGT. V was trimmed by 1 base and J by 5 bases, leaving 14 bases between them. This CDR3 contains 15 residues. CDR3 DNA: TGTGCCAGCAGTGAAGGGCAGGGAGGTTTGGAGACCCAGTACTTC. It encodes CASSEGQGGLETQYF.

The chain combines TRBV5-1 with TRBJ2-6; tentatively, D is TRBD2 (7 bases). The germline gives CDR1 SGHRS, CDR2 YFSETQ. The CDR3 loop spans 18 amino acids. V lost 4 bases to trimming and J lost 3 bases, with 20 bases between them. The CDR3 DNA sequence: TGCGCCAGCAGCACACCATCACGGGGGGCGGGTGGGGCCAACGTCCTGACTTTC. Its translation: CASSTPSRGAGGANVLTF.

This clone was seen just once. The CDR3 coding sequence is TGTGCCAGCAGCTTCGCTAGCGGGGGGCCAGCCGGGGAGCTGTTTTTT. Translating it yields CASSFASGGPAGELFF. The chain carries TRBV7-9 and TRBJ2-2; 11 nucleotides line up with TRBD2. This CDR3 contains 16 residues. Germline loops: CDR1 SEHNR, CDR2 FQNEAQ (reference sequence). V lost 3 bases and J lost 6; bases outside the gene matches: 6.

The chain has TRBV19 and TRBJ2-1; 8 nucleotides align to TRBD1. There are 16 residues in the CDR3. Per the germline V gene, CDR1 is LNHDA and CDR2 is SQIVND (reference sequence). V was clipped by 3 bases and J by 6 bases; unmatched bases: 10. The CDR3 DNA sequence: TGTGCCAGTAGTATGCGACGACAGGGGAAGGGCAATGAGCAGTTCTTC. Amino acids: CASSMRRQGKGNEQFF.

CDR3 amino acids: CATSDFRAGIYNEQFF. The CDR3 DNA is TGTGCCACCAGTGATTTTCGAGCGGGTATATACAATGAGCAGTTCTTC. The V gene is TRBV24-1, the J gene TRBJ2-1; perhaps TRBD2 as D (6 bases). The CDR3 spans 16 residues. V was trimmed by 1 base and J by 4 bases, leaving 13 bases between them. Germline CDR1 reads KGHDR; CDR2 reads SFDVKD.

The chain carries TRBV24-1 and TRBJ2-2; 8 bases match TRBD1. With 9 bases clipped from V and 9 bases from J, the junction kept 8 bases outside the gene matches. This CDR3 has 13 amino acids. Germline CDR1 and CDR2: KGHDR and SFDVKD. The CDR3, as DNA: TGTGCCACCTCAGACAGGGGATTTAGGGAGCTGTTTTTT. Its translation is CATSDRGFRELFF.

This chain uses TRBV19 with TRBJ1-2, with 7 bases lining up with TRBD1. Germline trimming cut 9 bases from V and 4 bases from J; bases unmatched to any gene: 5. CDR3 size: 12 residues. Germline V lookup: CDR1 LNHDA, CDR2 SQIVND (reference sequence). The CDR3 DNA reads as TGTGCCAGCCGGACAGGAGCCTATGGCTACACCTTC. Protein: CASRTGAYGYTF. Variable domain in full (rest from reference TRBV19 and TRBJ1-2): DGGITQSPKYLFRKEGQNVTLSCEQNLNHDAMYWYRQDPGQGLRLIYYSQIVNDFQKGDIAEGYSVSREKKESFPLTVTSAQKNPTAFYLCASRTGAYGYTFGSGTRLTVV.

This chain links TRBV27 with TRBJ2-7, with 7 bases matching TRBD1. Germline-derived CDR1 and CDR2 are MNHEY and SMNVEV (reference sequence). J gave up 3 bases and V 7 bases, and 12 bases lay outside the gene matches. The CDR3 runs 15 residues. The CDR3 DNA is TGTGCCAGCAAAAGACCAGGGGGTCCGGGCTACGAGCAGTACTTC. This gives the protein CASKRPGGPGYEQYF.

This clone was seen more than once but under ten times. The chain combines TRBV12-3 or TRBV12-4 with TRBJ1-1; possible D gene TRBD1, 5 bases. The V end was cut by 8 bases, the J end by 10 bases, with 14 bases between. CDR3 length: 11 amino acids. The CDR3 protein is CASVSRGIAFF. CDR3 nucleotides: TGTGCCAGCGTCTCCCGGGGGATAGCTTTCTTT.

This chain's CDR3 is CASSPGQTYGYTF. The CDR3 DNA reads as TGTGCCAGCAGCCCAGGACAGACCTATGGCTACACCTTC. The chain recombines TRBV5-6 with TRBJ1-2, with a tentative D call TRBD1 (6 bases). The CDR3 has 13 residues. The V and J ends lost 4 bases and 4 bases respectively, with 11 bases between them. Germline lookup yields CDR1 SGHDT and CDR2 YYEEEE.

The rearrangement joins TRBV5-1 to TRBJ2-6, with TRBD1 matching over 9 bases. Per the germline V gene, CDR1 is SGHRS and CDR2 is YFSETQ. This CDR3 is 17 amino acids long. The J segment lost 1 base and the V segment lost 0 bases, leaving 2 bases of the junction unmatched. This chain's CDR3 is CASSLDRGLSGANVLTF. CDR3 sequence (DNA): TGCGCCAGCAGCTTGGACAGGGGGCTGTCTGGGGCCAACGTCCTGACTTTC.

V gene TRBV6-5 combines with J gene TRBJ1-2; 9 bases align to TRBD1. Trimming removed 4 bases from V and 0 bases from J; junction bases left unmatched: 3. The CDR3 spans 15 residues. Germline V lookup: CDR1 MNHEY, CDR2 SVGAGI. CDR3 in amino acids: CASSLWTGANYGYTF. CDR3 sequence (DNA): TGTGCCAGCAGTTTATGGACAGGGGCTAACTATGGCTACACCTTC.